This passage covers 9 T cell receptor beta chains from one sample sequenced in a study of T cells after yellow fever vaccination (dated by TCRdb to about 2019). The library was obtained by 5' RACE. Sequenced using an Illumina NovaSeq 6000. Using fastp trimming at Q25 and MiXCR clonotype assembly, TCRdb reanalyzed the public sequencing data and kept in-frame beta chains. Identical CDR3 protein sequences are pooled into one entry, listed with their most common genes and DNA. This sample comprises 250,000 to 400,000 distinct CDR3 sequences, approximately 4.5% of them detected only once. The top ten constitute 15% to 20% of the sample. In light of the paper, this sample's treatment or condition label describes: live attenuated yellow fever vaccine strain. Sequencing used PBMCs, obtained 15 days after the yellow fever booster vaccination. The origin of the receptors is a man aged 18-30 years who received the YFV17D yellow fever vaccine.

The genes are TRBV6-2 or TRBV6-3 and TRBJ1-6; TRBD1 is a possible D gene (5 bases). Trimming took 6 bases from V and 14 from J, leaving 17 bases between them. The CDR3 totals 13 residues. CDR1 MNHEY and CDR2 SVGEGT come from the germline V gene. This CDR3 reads CASRPAGGSSLHF. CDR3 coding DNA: TGTGCCAGCAGACCCGCCGGGGGGTCGTCCCTCCACTTT.

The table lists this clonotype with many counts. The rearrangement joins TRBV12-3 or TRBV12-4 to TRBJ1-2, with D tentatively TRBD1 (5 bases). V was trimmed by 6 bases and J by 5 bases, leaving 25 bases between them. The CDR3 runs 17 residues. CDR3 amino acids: CASSPLGGKAFRYGYTF. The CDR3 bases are TGTGCCAGCAGCCCATTGGGGGGAAAGGCCTTTAGATATGGCTACACCTTC.

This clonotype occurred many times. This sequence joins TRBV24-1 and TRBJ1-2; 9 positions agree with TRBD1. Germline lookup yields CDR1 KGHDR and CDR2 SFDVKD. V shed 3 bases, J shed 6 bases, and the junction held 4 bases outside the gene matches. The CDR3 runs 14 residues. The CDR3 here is CATSDPQGAHGYTF. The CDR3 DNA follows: TGTGCCACCAGTGATCCACAGGGGGCGCATGGCTACACCTTC.

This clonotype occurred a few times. CDR3 region: CASSLYTNQPQHF. DNA for the CDR3: TGCGCCAGCAGCTTGTACACAAATCAGCCCCAGCATTTT. V is TRBV5-1 and J is TRBJ1-5; D remains unclear. The CDR3 totals 13 residues. CDR1 is SGHRS and CDR2 is YFSETQ in the germline V gene. V was cut by 1 base and J by 4 bases, with 6 bases left in between.

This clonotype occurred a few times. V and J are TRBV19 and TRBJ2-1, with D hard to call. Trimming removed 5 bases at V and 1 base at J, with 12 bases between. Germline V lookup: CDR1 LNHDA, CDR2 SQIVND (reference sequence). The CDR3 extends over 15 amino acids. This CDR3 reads CASSWGLPSYNEQFF. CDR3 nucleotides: TGTGCCAGTAGTTGGGGTCTCCCTTCCTACAATGAGCAGTTCTTC.

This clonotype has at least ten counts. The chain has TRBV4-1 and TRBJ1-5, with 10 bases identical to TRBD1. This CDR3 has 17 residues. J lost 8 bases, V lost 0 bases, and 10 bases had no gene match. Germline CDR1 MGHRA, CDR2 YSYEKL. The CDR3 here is CASSQEIRTGGLKPQHF. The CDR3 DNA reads TGCGCCAGCAGCCAAGAGATTCGGACAGGGGGACTGAAGCCCCAGCATTTT.

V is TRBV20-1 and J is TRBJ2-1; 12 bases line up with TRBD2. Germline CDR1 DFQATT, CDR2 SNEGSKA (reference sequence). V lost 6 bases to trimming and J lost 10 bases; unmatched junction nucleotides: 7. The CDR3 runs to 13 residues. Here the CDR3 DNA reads TGCAGTGCGGCTAGCGGGGGGGTATGGGAGCAGTTCTTC. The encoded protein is CSAASGGVWEQFF.

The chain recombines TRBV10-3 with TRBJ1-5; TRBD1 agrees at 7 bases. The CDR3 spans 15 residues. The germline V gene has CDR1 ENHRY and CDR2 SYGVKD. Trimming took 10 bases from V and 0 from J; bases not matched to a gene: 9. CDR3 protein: CASKTGNYSNQPQHF. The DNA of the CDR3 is TGTGCCAGTAAGACAGGGAACTATAGCAATCAGCCCCAGCATTTT.

The CDR3 bases are TGTGCCAGCAGCAAATACAGGGATCGGGAGACCCAGTACTTC. Translating gives CASSKYRDRETQYF. J is TRBJ2-5 and V is TRBV28; weak D call: TRBD1 (6 bases). Germline V lookup: CDR1 MDHEN, CDR2 SYDVKM. This CDR3 is 14 amino acids long. V lost 6 bases and J 5 bases, leaving 16 bases between the germline ends. Together with reference TRBV28 and TRBJ2-5, the CDR3 gives the full variable domain: DVKVTQSSRYLVKRTGEKVFLECVQDMDHENMFWYRQDPGLGLRLIYFSYDVKMKEKGDIPEGYSVSREKKERFSLILESASTNQTSMYLCASSKYRDRETQYFGPGTRLLVL.